This T cell receptor beta chain was sequenced for a study of CD4+ T cells in melanoma. There are 14 residues in the CDR3. Trimming shortened V by 1 base and J by 0 bases, and 6 bases separated the two germline ends. Germline CDR1 and CDR2: SGHTA and FQGNSA. Profiling relied on immunoSEQ multiplex PCR, and the TCRdb table lists in-frame clones only, not all of them. This sample has 50,000 to 60,000 clones, with about 72% found just once. The chain links TRBV7-2 to TRBJ1-1; D uncertain. This TCR was sampled from a human donor with melanoma. Sample: tumor tissue. The CDR3 bases are TGTGCCAGCAGCTTAGGAGGCATGAACACTGAAGCTTTCTTT. It codes for CASSLGGMNTEAFF.